One and the same sample provided the 15 T cell receptor beta chains below, sequenced in a study of blood T cell repertoires in COVID-19 (dated by TCRdb to the early 2020s). The library came from the immunoSEQ multiplex PCR assay. What TCRdb holds here is the immuneACCESS table cut down to in-frame rearrangements. Part of the clones is not present; checked against another copy, under half of the missing clones reflect an unresolved V gene, and the others are unexplained. Counted in this sample were some 150,000 clones; approximately 87% of them appeared once. Clones ranked in the top ten supply around 4.8% of the sample. Sequencing used PBMCs or T cells enriched from blood (not recorded which). Receptors were obtained from a woman aged 45-59 years who had recovered from COVID-19.

This clone showed up just a few times. The chain combines TRBV7-9 with TRBJ2-3, with D maybe TRBD2 (6 bases). The CDR3 has 14 residues. Germline CDR1 is SEHNR and CDR2 is FQNEAQ (reference sequence). Trimming left V 5 bases short and J 4 bases short, with 13 bases between. The CDR3 DNA reads as TGTGCCAGCAGCCTCCAGACTAGATCAGATACGCAGTATTTT. Protein sequence: CASSLQTRSDTQYF.

V is TRBV28 and J is TRBJ2-4, with 15 bases fitting TRBD2. J lost 1 base, V lost 6 bases, and 4 bases had no gene match. This CDR3 is 17 amino acids long. Per germline, CDR1 MDHEN and CDR2 SYDVKM. The CDR3 protein is CASSTGTSGGAKNIQYF. CDR3 DNA sequence: TGTGCCAGCAGCACCGGGACTAGCGGGGGGGCCAAAAACATTCAGTACTTC.

The chain employs TRBV5-1 and TRBJ1-1, with 9 bases lining up with TRBD1. Germline values: CDR1 SGHRS, CDR2 YFSETQ. The CDR3 loop spans 14 amino acids. With 4 bases clipped from V and 6 bases from J, the junction kept 7 bases outside the gene matches. CDR3 protein: CASSPGTGRSEAFF. In nucleotides, the CDR3 is TGCGCCAGCAGCCCCGGGACAGGGCGGTCTGAAGCTTTCTTT.

V and J are TRBV6-2 or TRBV6-3 and TRBJ2-3; D is unclear. Trimming shortened V by 2 bases and J by 0 bases, and 24 bases separated the two germline ends. CDR3 length equals 20 residues. CDR1 is MNHEY and CDR2 is SVGEGT in the germline V gene. The CDR3 region is CASSYRWQARHSSSTDTQYF. CDR3 DNA: TGTGCCAGCAGTTACCGGTGGCAGGCCCGCCATTCCTCTAGCACAGATACGCAGTATTTT.

The J gene is TRBJ2-1, the V gene TRBV5-5; possible D gene TRBD2, 5 bases. V lost 4 bases and J 10 bases, leaving 21 bases between the germline ends. In germline, CDR1 is SGHKS, CDR2 YYEKEE (reference sequence). CDR3 length: 15 residues. In DNA, the CDR3 is TGTGCCAGCAGCCTGACTTTTGCCTGGACGGGAGAGCAGTTCTTC. Residues: CASSLTFAWTGEQFF.

This clone was detected only a few times. The V gene is TRBV23-1, the J gene TRBJ1-2; TRBD1 matches 9 bases. TRBV23-1 is given ORF status, its function remaining uncertain. This CDR3 contains 15 residues. V was pared by 9 bases and J by 0 bases, with 8 bases of the junction left unmatched. This CDR3 reads CASFPGQGTNYGYTF. CDR3 sequence (DNA): TGCGCCAGTTTCCCGGGACAGGGTACTAACTATGGCTACACCTTC.

The rearrangement links TRBV7-6 to TRBJ1-4; the D is unclear. The length of the CDR3 is 14 residues. Looked up from germline, CDR1 is SGHVS and CDR2 is FNYEAQ. V was trimmed by 5 bases and J by 11 bases, leaving 18 bases between them. Written as DNA, the CDR3 is TGTGCCAGCAGCCCGACGGCGGGAGAAACTAAACTGTTTTTT. Its translation: CASSPTAGETKLFF.

This sequence joins TRBV30 and TRBJ2-5, with a weak D call TRBD2 (6 bases). Trimming removed 0 bases from V and 0 bases from J, with 17 bases in between. Germline loops: CDR1 GTSNPN, CDR2 SVGIG (reference sequence). This CDR3 has 17 residues. CDR3 residues: CAWSVGFGGINQETQYF. The CDR3 DNA follows: TGTGCCTGGAGTGTGGGTTTCGGGGGAATAAACCAAGAGACCCAGTACTTC.

V gene TRBV27 combines with J gene TRBJ2-7; 8 bases are a match to TRBD1. CDR1 MNHEY and CDR2 SMNVEV come from the germline V gene (reference sequence). CDR3 length equals 15 residues. V dropped 10 bases and J dropped 2; count of bases not matched to a gene: 13. CDR3 in amino acids: CATQMRRGPTYEQYV. Written as DNA, the CDR3 is TGTGCCACGCAAATGCGCAGGGGGCCAACCTACGAGCAGTACGTC.

This chain connects TRBV15 to TRBJ1-5, with D possibly matching TRBD1 (6 bases). The length of the CDR3 is 15 residues. V shed 5 bases and J shed 0 bases, with 11 bases lying between them. The germline V gene has CDR1 LNHNV and CDR2 YYDKDF (reference sequence). CDR3 sequence: CATSLTGDSNQPQHF. CDR3 in DNA: TGTGCCACCAGCCTGACAGGAGATAGCAATCAGCCCCAGCATTTT.

The CDR3 loop is CATSPRDRQSPLHF. The CDR3 region has the DNA TGTGCCACCTCGCCCCGGGACAGACAATCACCCCTCCACTTT. V and J are TRBV24-1 and TRBJ1-6; 7 bases match TRBD1. The CDR3 spans 14 residues. Germline V gene data show CDR1 as KGHDR and CDR2 as SFDVKD. With 9 bases clipped from V and 10 bases from J, the junction kept 11 bases outside the gene matches.

This clone was counted only a few times. This chain joins TRBV30 and TRBJ1-2; 9 bases match TRBD1. The CDR3 totals 13 residues. The V segment lost 7 bases and the J segment 7 bases; nucleotides outside the gene matches: 10. Germline values: CDR1 GTSNPN, CDR2 SVGIG (reference sequence). CDR3 DNA sequence: TGTGCCTTCTTACAGGGGGCGCTCAGTGGCTACACCTTC. This gives the protein CAFLQGALSGYTF.

This clone appeared a few times. The V and J genes are TRBV10-2 and TRBJ2-7, with 7 bases identical to TRBD1. The CDR3 spans 12 residues. V shed 6 bases and J 6 bases; nucleotides not matched to a gene: 5. Per the germline V gene, CDR1 is WSHSY and CDR2 is SAAADI. CDR3 amino acids: CASRQSGGEQYV. CDR3 nucleotides: TGCGCCAGCAGGCAGTCAGGGGGCGAGCAGTACGTC.

This chain uses TRBV18 with TRBJ2-1; weak D call: TRBD2 (6 bases). The CDR3 spans 13 residues. Germline CDR1 reads KGHSH; CDR2 reads LQKENI. Trimming took off 4 bases at V and 7 bases at J, with 11 bases between the two ends. The DNA of the CDR3 is TGTGCCAGCTCACAGACTAGTACTAATGAGCAGTTCTTC. Translation: CASSQTSTNEQFF. The entire variable domain, with the rest obtained from reference TRBV18 and TRBJ2-1, is as follows: NAGVMQNPRHLVRRRGQEARLRCSPMKGHSHVYWYRQLPEEGLKFMVYLQKENIIDESGMPKERFSAEFPKEGPSILRIQQVVRGDSAAYFCASSQTSTNEQFFGPGTRLTVL.

This chain connects TRBV3-1 (or the pseudogene TRBV3-2) to TRBJ2-3, with 8 bases that match TRBD2. CDR3 length equals 14 residues. Germline V gene lookup returns CDR1 LGHDT and CDR2 YNNKEL (reference sequence). The J segment lost 6 bases and the V segment lost 4 bases, leaving 6 bases of the junction unmatched. CDR3 sequence: CASSPMTSEDTQYF. CDR3 nucleotides: TGTGCCAGCAGCCCCATGACTAGCGAGGATACGCAGTATTTT.